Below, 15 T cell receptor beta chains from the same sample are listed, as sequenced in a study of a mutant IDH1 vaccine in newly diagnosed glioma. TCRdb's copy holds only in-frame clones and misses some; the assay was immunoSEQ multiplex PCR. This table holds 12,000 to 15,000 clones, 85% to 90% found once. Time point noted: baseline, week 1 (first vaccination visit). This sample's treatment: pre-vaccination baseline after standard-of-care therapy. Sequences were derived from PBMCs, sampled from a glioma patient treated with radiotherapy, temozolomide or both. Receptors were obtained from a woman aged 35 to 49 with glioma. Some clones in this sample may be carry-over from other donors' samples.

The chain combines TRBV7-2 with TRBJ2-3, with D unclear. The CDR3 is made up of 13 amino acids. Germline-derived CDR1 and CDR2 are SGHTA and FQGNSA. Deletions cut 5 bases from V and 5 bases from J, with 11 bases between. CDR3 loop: CASSNRVEDTQYF. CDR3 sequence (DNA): TGTGCCAGCAGCAATAGGGTGGAAGATACGCAGTATTTT.

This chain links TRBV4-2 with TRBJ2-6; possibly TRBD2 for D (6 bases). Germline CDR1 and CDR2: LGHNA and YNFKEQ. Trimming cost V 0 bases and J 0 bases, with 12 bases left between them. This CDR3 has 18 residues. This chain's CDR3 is CASSQDPDGSSGANVLTF. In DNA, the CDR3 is TGTGCCAGCAGCCAAGATCCGGACGGGAGCTCTGGGGCCAACGTCCTGACTTTC.

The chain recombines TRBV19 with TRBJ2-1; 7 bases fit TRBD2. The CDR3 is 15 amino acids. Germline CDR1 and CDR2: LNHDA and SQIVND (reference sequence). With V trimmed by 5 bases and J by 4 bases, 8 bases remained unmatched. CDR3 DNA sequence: TGTGCCAGTAGTGGTCCGGGGCGGGGGTACAATGAGCAGTTCTTC. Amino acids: CASSGPGRGYNEQFF.

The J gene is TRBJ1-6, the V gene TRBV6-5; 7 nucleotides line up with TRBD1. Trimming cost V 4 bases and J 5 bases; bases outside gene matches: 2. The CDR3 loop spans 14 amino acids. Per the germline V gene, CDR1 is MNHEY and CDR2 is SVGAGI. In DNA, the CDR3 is TGTGCCAGCAGTTTGACAGGGAATAATTCACCCCTCCACTTT. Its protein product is CASSLTGNNSPLHF.

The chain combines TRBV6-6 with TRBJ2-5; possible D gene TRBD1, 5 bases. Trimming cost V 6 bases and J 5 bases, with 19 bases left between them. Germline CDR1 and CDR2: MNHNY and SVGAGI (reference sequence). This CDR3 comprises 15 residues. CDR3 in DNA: TGTGCCAGCAGGCAGCAGGGCGCAAATTCGGAGACCCAGTACTTC. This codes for CASRQQGANSETQYF.

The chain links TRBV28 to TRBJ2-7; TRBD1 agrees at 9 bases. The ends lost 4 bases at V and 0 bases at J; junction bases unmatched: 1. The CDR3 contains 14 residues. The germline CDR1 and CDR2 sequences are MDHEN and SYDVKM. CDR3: CASSWDRVSYEQYF. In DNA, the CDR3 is TGTGCCAGCAGTTGGGACAGGGTCTCCTACGAGCAGTACTTC. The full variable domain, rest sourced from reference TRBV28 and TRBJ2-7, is DVKVTQSSRYLVKRTGEKVFLECVQDMDHENMFWYRQDPGLGLRLIYFSYDVKMKEKGDIPEGYSVSREKKERFSLILESASTNQTSMYLCASSWDRVSYEQYFGPGTRLTVT.

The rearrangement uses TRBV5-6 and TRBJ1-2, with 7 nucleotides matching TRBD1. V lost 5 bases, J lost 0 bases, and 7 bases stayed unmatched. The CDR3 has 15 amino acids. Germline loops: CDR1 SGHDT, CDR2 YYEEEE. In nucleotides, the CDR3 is TGTGCCAGCAGTTTTAGAGGGGGCTCTAACTATGGCTACACCTTC. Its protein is CASSFRGGSNYGYTF.

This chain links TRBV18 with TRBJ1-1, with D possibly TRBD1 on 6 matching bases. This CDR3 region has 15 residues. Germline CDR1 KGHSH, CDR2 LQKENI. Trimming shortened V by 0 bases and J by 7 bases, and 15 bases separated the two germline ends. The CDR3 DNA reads TGTGCCAGCTCACCACCGGTGGCGGGGGGCATTGAAGCTTTCTTT. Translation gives CASSPPVAGGIEAFF.

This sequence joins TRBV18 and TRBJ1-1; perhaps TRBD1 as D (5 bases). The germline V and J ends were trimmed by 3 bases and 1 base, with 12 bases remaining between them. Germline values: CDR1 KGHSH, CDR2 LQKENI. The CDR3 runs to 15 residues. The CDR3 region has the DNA TGTGCCAGCTCACCTTACCGGGACTCGAACACTGAAGCTTTCTTT. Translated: CASSPYRDSNTEAFF.

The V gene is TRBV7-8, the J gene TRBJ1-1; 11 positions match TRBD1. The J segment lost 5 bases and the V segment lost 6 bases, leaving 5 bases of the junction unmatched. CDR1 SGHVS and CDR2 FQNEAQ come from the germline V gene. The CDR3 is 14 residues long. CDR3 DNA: TGTGCCAGCAGGTCTGGACAGGGGGCAACTGAAGCTTTCTTT. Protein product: CASRSGQGATEAFF.

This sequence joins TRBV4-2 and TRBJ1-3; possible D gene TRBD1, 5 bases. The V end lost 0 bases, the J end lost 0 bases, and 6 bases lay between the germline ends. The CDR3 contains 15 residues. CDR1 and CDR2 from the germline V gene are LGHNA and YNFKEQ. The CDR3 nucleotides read TGTGCCAGCAGCCAAGAAAGGGGCTCTGGAAACACCATATATTTT. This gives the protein CASSQERGSGNTIYF.

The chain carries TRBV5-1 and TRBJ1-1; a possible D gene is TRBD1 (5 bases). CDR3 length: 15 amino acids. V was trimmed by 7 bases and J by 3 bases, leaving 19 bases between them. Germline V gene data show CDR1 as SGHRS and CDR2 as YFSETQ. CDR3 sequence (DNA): TGCGCCAGCGGTCTTGGGGGGGGTTGGGACACTGAAGCTTTCTTT. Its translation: CASGLGGGWDTEAFF. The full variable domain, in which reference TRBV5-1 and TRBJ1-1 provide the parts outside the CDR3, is KAGVTQTPRYLIKTRGQQVTLSCSPISGHRSVSWYQQTPGQGLQFLFEYFSETQRNKGNFPGRFSGRQFSNSRSEMNVSTLELGDSALYLCASGLGGGWDTEAFFGQGTRLTVV.

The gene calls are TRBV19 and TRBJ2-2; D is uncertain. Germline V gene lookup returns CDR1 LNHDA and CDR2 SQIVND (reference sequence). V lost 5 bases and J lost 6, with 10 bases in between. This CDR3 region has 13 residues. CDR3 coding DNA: TGTGCCAGTAGTCTTTGGATGTCCGGGGAGCTGTTTTTT. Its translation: CASSLWMSGELFF.

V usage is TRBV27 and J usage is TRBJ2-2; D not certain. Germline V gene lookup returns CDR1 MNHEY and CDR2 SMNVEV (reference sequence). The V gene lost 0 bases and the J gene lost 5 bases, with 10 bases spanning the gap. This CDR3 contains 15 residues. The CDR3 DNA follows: TGTGCCAGCAGTTTATCTCTAACGGGTACCGGGGAGCTGTTTTTT. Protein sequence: CASSLSLTGTGELFF.

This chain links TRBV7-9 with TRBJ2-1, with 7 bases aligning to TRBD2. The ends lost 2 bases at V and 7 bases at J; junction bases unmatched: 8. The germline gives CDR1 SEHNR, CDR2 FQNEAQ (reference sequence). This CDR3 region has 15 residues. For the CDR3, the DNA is TGTGCCAGCAGCTTATGGGCGGGAGACCGGAATGAGCAGTTCTTC. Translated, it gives CASSLWAGDRNEQFF. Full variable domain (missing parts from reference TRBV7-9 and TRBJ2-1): DTGVSQNPRHKITKRGQNVTFRCDPISEHNRLYWYRQTLGQGPEFLTYFQNEAQLEKSRLLSDRFSAERPKGSFSTLEIQRTEQGDSAMYLCASSLWAGDRNEQFFGPGTRLTVL.